The rows below give T cell receptor beta chains drawn from one sample of a study of cytomegalovirus exposure and HLA in healthy donors. Using immunoSEQ multiplex PCR, the repertoire was profiled, and TCRdb retains in-frame clones only, with some absent. Of approximately 190,000 clones in the sample, roughly 80% were seen once. The material sequenced was PBMCs. Every receptor here comes from a man between 50 and 59 years old in good health and CMV-seronegative. Each CDR3 is given with its conserved first and last residue. D genes are given only for firm matches. Clone size, where shown, is once, few, many, or a class for clones that have expanded.

j_call | clone_size | d_call | v_call | cdr3_nt | cdr3_aa
TRBJ2-3 | - | TRBD2 | TRBV27 | TGTGCCAGCAGTCCCCTGACTAGCCTCTCTAGCACAGATACGCAGTATTTT | CASSPLTSLSSTDTQYF
TRBJ1-6 | - | - | TRBV7-3 | TGTGCCAGCAGCTTACCCCGGACAGCCCGTTATAATTCACCCCTCCACTTT | CASSLPRTARYNSPLHF
TRBJ2-3 | - | TRBD2 | TRBV10-1 | TGCGCCAGCAGTGACCCCCGGACTAGCGGATCCACAGATACGCAGTATTTT | CASSDPRTSGSTDTQYF
TRBJ2-1 | - | TRBD1 | TRBV10-1 | TGCGCCAGCAGTGAGGGCGAAAACAGGGGACACAATGAGCAGTTCTTC | CASSEGENRGHNEQFF
TRBJ1-2 | - | - | TRBV7-9 | TGTGCCAGCAGCTTAGAGGGGGGCTACACCTTC | CASSLEGGYTF
TRBJ2-5 | few | - | TRBV19 | TGTGCCAGTAGTATCGGGGGGCGGGTCCAAGAGACCCAGTACTTC | CASSIGGRVQETQYF
TRBJ2-2 | - | TRBD1 | TRBV7-9 | TGTGCCAGCAGTAAACAGGGGGCTGACACCGGGGAGCTGTTTTTT | CASSKQGADTGELFF
TRBJ2-1 | - | TRBD2 | TRBV4-1 | TGCGCCAGCAGCCAGGGCGGGGGAAGGGACAATGAGCAGTTCTTC | CASSQGGGRDNEQFF
TRBJ1-2 | once | TRBD1 | TRBV19 | TGTGCCAGTAGTATGAGGACAGGGACTCTGCTAAGCTACACCTTC | CASSMRTGTLLSYTF
TRBJ1-6 | - | TRBD1 | TRBV7-9 | TGTGCCAGCAGCTCGGGACAGGCTTCACCCCTCCACTTT | CASSSGQASPLHF
TRBJ1-6 | - | TRBD1 | TRBV12-5 | TGTGCTAGTGGCCGGGGACAGGGTCCTGGGTATAATTCACCCCTCCACTTT | CASGRGQGPGYNSPLHF
TRBJ2-3 | - | - | TRBV18 | TGTGCCAGCTCACCACTCAGCGGTAGCACAGATACGCAGTATTTT | CASSPLSGSTDTQYF
TRBJ2-7 | - | - | TRBV4-2 | TGTGCCAGCAGCCAAGATGGGGGCAGCAGGCAGTACTTC | CASSQDGGSRQYF
TRBJ1-4 | - | - | TRBV9 | TGTGCCAGCAGCGTAGGATATAAGTCGGTACTGGATGAAAAACTGTTTTTT | CASSVGYKSVLDEKLFF
TRBJ2-5 | - | TRBD1 | TRBV6-5 | TGTGCCAGCAGTTACTCGGGACAGAAAGAGACCCAGTACTTC | CASSYSGQKETQYF
TRBJ1-5 | - | - | TRBV2 | TGTGCCAGCAGTGGGGGGCAGAGTGGTCAGCCCCAGCATTTT | CASSGGQSGQPQHF
TRBJ1-1 | - | - | TRBV7-8 | TGTGCCAGCAGTTCTACAGGGAACACTGAAGCTTTCTTT | CASSSTGNTEAFF
TRBJ2-2 | - | - | TRBV11-2 | TGTGCCAGCAGCTTAGCGGTTCCCGGGGAGCTGTTTTTT | CASSLAVPGELFF
TRBJ2-1 | once | - | TRBV21-1 | TGTGCCAGCAGCAAAGGACCAGGGGGACTCTACAATGAGCAGTTCTTC | CASSKGPGGLYNEQFF
TRBJ1-3 | - | TRBD1 | TRBV10-3 | TGTGCCATCAGTCTCAGACAGGGGGATGAATACACCATATATTTT | CAISLRQGDEYTIYF
TRBJ1-2 | - | - | TRBV10-3 | TGTGCCATCAGTGAGTCGGCAGAATCGGGAGGCTACACCTTC | CAISESAESGGYTF
TRBJ1-4 | - | - | TRBV19 | TGTGCCAGTAGTACCTGGCCAGGTTATGAAAAACTGTTTTTT | CASSTWPGYEKLFF
TRBJ2-6 | - | TRBD1 | TRBV7-2 | TGTGCCAGCAGCTTCCCCCCAGGGGGACGTGGGGCCAACGTCCTGACTTTC | CASSFPPGGRGANVLTF
TRBJ2-2 | - | TRBD1 | TRBV2 | TGTGCCAGCAGTGAAAACAGGGGGTACACCGGGGAGCTGTTTTTT | CASSENRGYTGELFF
TRBJ2-6 | - | - | TRBV2 | TGTGCCAGCAGTGAAGCGGGCAGGGCAATCTCTGGGGCCAACGTCCTGACTTTC | CASSEAGRAISGANVLTF
TRBJ1-1 | - | TRBD1 | TRBV7-2 | TGTGCCAGCAGCTTACGACAGGGGAACACTGAAGCTTTCTTT | CASSLRQGNTEAFF
TRBJ1-2 | - | - | TRBV5-6 | TGTGCCAGCAGCTCGGCCTGGGGTCGGGGGGTGGACTATGGCTACACCTTC | CASSSAWGRGVDYGYTF
TRBJ1-4 | - | TRBD1 | TRBV7-9 | TGTGCCAGCAGCGCCGGGACAGGGGTTGAAAAACTGTTTTTT | CASSAGTGVEKLFF
TRBJ1-5 | once | TRBD1 | TRBV6-5 | TGTGCCAGCAGTTCTCGTCGGACAGGGGGCAATCAGCCCCAGCATTTT | CASSSRRTGGNQPQHF
TRBJ2-4 | - | TRBD1 | TRBV7-8 | TGTGCCAGCAGCTTAGAAGGGACAGTAAAAAACATTCAGTACTTC | CASSLEGTVKNIQYF
TRBJ1-2 | - | - | TRBV9 | TGTGCCAGCAGCGCTATTCTACCCGGGGGGACCTATGGCTACACCTTC | CASSAILPGGTYGYTF
TRBJ1-3 | - | - | TRBV18 | TGTGCCAGCTCACCGGTGGAGGGCAACTCTGGAAACACCATATATTTT | CASSPVEGNSGNTIYF
TRBJ2-2 | - | - | TRBV5-6 | TGTGCCAGCAGCCCCCCGGGACATAACACCGGGGAGCTGTTTTTT | CASSPPGHNTGELFF
TRBJ2-2 | - | TRBD2 | TRBV7-9 | TGTGCCAGCAGCTTACTCGGGGGGGCGGCCGGGGAGCTGTTTTTT | CASSLLGGAAGELFF
TRBJ1-1 | - | - | TRBV19 | TGTGCCAGTAGTATAAGGGGGACGGAGAACACTGAAGCTTTCTTT | CASSIRGTENTEAFF
TRBJ1-1 | - | - | TRBV19 | TGTGCCAGTAGCTCGGACAGAACTACCGAAGCTTTCTTT | CASSSDRTTEAFF
TRBJ2-5 | - | - | TRBV14 | TGTGCCAGCAGCCAAGATCTACGGGGGTGGGAGACCCAGTACTTC | CASSQDLRGWETQYF
TRBJ2-4 | - | - | TRBV7-8 | TGTGCCAGCAGCTTTACGGCCCAGGGCAAAAACATTCAGTACTTC | CASSFTAQGKNIQYF
TRBJ1-2 | few | - | TRBV7-9 | TGTGCCAGCAGCTTAGCGGGACGGACAGATGGCTACACCTTC | CASSLAGRTDGYTF
TRBJ1-6 | - | - | TRBV4-1 | TGCGCCAGCAGCCAAGGAGGAGTCTATAATTCACCCCTCCTCTTT | CASSQGGVYNSPLLF
TRBJ1-5 | few | - | TRBV7-2 | TGTGCCAGCAAACTTACGGAACAGATCAATCAGCCCCAGCATTTT | CASKLTEQINQPQHF
TRBJ2-3 | once | - | TRBV15 | TGTGCCACCAAGGACTTCGGCGGAAACACAGATACGCAGTATTTT | CATKDFGGNTDTQYF
TRBJ1-5 | - | - | TRBV16 | TGTGCCAGCAGCCACCTCGATGCGGTCAATCAGCCCCAGCATTTT | CASSHLDAVNQPQHF
TRBJ2-5 | once | - | TRBV5-4 | TGTGCCAGCAGCTTGGCCGCTAAGGAGGAGACCCAGTACTTC | CASSLAAKEETQYF
TRBJ1-2 | - | - | TRBV4-3 | TGCGCCAGCAGCCAAGAAAGGTACGGATTAGCCGATGGCTACACCTTC | CASSQERYGLADGYTF
TRBJ1-1 | once | TRBD1 | TRBV5-1 | TGCGCCAGCAGCTGGGCGGGAGGGACAGCAGCAACCGAAGCTTTCTTT | CASSWAGGTAATEAFF
TRBJ2-5 | once | - | TRBV10-3 | TGTGCCATCAGTGGAGGCAGTGCCGAGGAGACCCAGTACTTC | CAISGGSAEETQYF
TRBJ2-7 | - | TRBD2 | TRBV25-1 | TGTGCCAGCAGTGAATTCGTGACTAGCGGGGAAGCCTACCACGAGCAGTACTTC | CASSEFVTSGEAYHEQYF
TRBJ1-3 | - | - | TRBV7-9 | TGTGCCAGCAGCTTAGATCGTAACTATGGGTCTGGAAACACCATATATTTT | CASSLDRNYGSGNTIYF
TRBJ1-3 | - | - | TRBV6-4 | TGTGCCAGCAGTGACCCAGGGGAGGGTGGAAACACCATATATTTT | CASSDPGEGGNTIYF
TRBJ2-3 | - | TRBD2 | TRBV9 | TGTGCCAGCAGCGTAGGGGTAGCGGGGGAGGGCACAGATACGCAGTATTTT | CASSVGVAGEGTDTQYF
TRBJ1-3 | - | - | TRBV7-9 | TGTGCCAGCAGCTTATTCCAGGGTCCTTACTCTGGAAACACCATATATTTT | CASSLFQGPYSGNTIYF
TRBJ2-7 | - | TRBD1 | TRBV13 | TGTGCCAGCACCTCAGGGACAGAGGTAGACGAGCAGTACTTC | CASTSGTEVDEQYF
TRBJ2-3 | - | - | TRBV4-3 | TGCGCCAGCAGCCAAATTACGGGGGTTGGCACAGATACGCAGTATTTT | CASSQITGVGTDTQYF
TRBJ1-4 | few | - | TRBV7-2 | TGTGCCAGCAGCTTCAGTAATAATGAAAAACTGTTTTTT | CASSFSNNEKLFF
TRBJ2-7 | few | - | TRBV11-2 | TGTGCCAGCAGCTTAGACAGTTTAACCGAGCAGTACTTC | CASSLDSLTEQYF